This T cell receptor (beta chain) emerged from a study of TIL therapy for anti-PD-1-resistant metastatic lung cancer. Looking at the study overall: Most patients had lung adenocarcinoma; a few tumors were EGFR-mutant, two ALK-rearranged; half smoked currently or formerly.

As to time point: pre-treatment sample, taken before nivolumab and TIL therapy. Sequencing used immunoSEQ v3. Each library reached some 2.1 million read pairs, or about 5-6.5 million at deep level. Method: immunoSEQ multiplex PCR; TCRdb's copy keeps in-frame clones and lacks some. The sample yields about 60,000 clones, roughly 91% seen once. Germline V gene lookup returns CDR1 LNHDA and CDR2 SQIVND (reference sequence). V dropped 7 bases and J dropped 9 bases, with 10 bases sitting between them. This CDR3 contains 11 residues. The clonotype comes from a person aged 25-80 years with non-small cell lung cancer. J is TRBJ1-5 and V is TRBV19, with a weak D call TRBD1 (5 bases). The sequencing here drew on blood, taken at baseline. The CDR3 coding sequence is TGTGCCAGTAAAGATACAGGGCCCCAGCATTTT. It encodes CASKDTGPQHF. The entire variable domain, with the rest obtained from reference TRBV19 and TRBJ1-5, is as follows: DGGITQSPKYLFRKEGQNVTLSCEQNLNHDAMYWYRQDPGQGLRLIYYSQIVNDFQKGDIAEGYSVSREKKESFPLTVTSAQKNPTAFYLCASKDTGPQHFGDGTRLSIL.